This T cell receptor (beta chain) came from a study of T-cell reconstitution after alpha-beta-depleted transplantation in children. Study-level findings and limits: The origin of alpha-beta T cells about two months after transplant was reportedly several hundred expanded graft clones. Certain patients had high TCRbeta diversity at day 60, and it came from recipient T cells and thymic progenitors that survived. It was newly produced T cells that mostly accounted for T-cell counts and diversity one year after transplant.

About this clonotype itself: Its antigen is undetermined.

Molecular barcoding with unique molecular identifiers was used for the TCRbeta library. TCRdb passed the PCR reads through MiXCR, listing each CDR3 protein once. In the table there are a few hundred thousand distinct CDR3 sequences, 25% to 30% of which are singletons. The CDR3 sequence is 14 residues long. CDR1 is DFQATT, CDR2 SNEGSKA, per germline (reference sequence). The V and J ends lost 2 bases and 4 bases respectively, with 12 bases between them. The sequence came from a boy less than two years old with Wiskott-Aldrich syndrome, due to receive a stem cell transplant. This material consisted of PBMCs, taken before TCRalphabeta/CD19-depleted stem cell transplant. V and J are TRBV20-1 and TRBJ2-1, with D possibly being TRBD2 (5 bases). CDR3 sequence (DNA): TGCAGTGCTAGAACTAGATCCCCGTACAATGAGCAGTTCTTC. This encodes CSARTRSPYNEQFF.